This entry lists 23 T cell receptor beta chains sequenced from one sample in a study of PD-1 blockade in mismatch repair-deficient tumors. TCRdb keeps only in-frame clones here, not all; method: immunoSEQ multiplex PCR. The table has approximately 79,000 clones, approximately 80% seen once. The sequencing here drew on peripheral blood, taken 44 weeks after starting pembrolizumab. These receptors originate from an adult with mismatch repair-deficient cancer.

The V call is TRBV9, the J call TRBJ2-1; 14 positions match TRBD2. CDR3 size: 15 residues. CDR1 and CDR2 from the germline V gene are SGDLS and YYNGEE. The ends lost 3 bases at V and 7 bases at J; junction bases unmatched: 3. The CDR3 loop reads CASSARTSGRNEQFF. CDR3 nucleotide sequence: TGTGCCAGCAGCGCCCGGACTAGCGGGAGGAATGAGCAGTTCTTC.

CDR3 sequence reads: CASSVYHRWTTGELFF. The DNA for the CDR3 is TGTGCCAGCAGCGTATACCACAGATGGACCACCGGGGAGCTGTTTTTT. The chain combines TRBV9 with TRBJ2-2; D ambiguous. This CDR3 has 16 amino acids. V dropped 1 base and J dropped 4 bases, with 14 bases sitting between them. Germline loops: CDR1 SGDLS, CDR2 YYNGEE.

This clone appeared once. The chain joins TRBV18 to TRBJ1-1; D remains unclear. The germline V and J ends were trimmed by 3 bases and 1 base, with 12 bases remaining between them. Germline V gene sequence: CDR1 KGHSH, CDR2 LQKENI. This CDR3 is built from 15 residues. The DNA of the CDR3 is TGTGCCAGCTCACCTTCGGCGGCGGAGAACACTGAAGCTTTCTTT. The encoded protein is CASSPSAAENTEAFF.

The V and J genes are TRBV21-1 and TRBJ2-3; the DNA was not compared with TRBD2, the D call given in the table. TRBV21-1 is labeled a pseudogene. CDR3 length equals 16 residues. CDR3 amino acids: CASSKEPSGGTDTQYF. In DNA form, the CDR3 reads TGTGCCAGCAGCAAAGAGCCTAGCGGGGGCACAGATACGCAGTATTTT.

The rearrangement uses TRBV5-1 and TRBJ2-1; TRBD2 matches at 7 bases. This CDR3 region has 13 residues. Looked up from germline, CDR1 is SGHRS and CDR2 is YFSETQ. The V and J ends lost 1 base and 8 bases, in that order; junction bases with no gene match: 3. DNA of the CDR3: TGCGCCAGCAGCTTGAGCGGGATCCATGAGCAGTTCTTC. This encodes CASSLSGIHEQFF. The full variable domain, completed using reference TRBV5-1 and TRBJ2-1, is KAGVTQTPRYLIKTRGQQVTLSCSPISGHRSVSWYQQTPGQGLQFLFEYFSETQRNKGNFPGRFSGRQFSNSRSEMNVSTLELGDSALYLCASSLSGIHEQFFGPGTRLTVL.

The J gene is TRBJ2-3, the V gene TRBV5-1; 13 bases are shared with TRBD2. J gave up 5 bases and V 3 bases, and 6 bases lay outside the gene matches. CDR1 and CDR2 (germline): SGHRS, YFSETQ. The CDR3 sequence is 16 residues long. The CDR3 DNA sequence: TGCGCCAGCAGCTCGGGACTAGCGGGATCAATAGATACGCAGTATTTT. Translated, it gives CASSSGLAGSIDTQYF.

This clone was observed once. A read error may account for a junction end that differs from germline. CDR3 residues: CASSLGADNEQFF. In nucleotides, the CDR3 is TGTGCTAGCAGCTTGGGTGCGGATAATGAGCAGTTCTTC. This chain joins TRBV7-7 and TRBJ2-1; D is unresolved. Germline assignment: CDR1 SSHAT and CDR2 FNYEAQ (reference sequence). The CDR3 is 13 amino acids.

This clone has more than one count but fewer than ten. This sequence joins TRBV10-2 and TRBJ2-1; D perhaps matches TRBD2 (5 bases). V dropped 3 bases and J dropped 3 bases, with 6 bases sitting between them. This CDR3 comprises 13 residues. The germline V gene has CDR1 WSHSY and CDR2 SAAADI. CDR3 nucleotides: TGCGCCAGCAGTGACGGGAACTACAATGAGCAGTTCTTC. Its protein product is CASSDGNYNEQFF.

This rearrangement joins TRBV20-1 to TRBJ2-1; the D is unclear. The CDR3 is 10 amino acids. Trimming pared 8 bases from V and 5 bases from J, leaving 7 bases between. Germline CDR1 reads DFQATT; CDR2 reads SNEGSKA (reference sequence). The CDR3 sequence is CSLSDNEQFF. The CDR3 nucleotides are TGCAGTCTGTCAGACAATGAGCAGTTCTTC.

This clone was seen more than once but under ten times. The DNA of the CDR3 is TGTGCCAGCAGCCAAGGACTAGTCCCAAATGAGCAGTTCTTC. Its translation is CASSQGLVPNEQFF. V gene TRBV14 combines with J gene TRBJ2-1; D perhaps matches TRBD2 (6 bases). Germline assignment: CDR1 SGHDN and CDR2 FVKESK. Trimming took off 1 base at V and 7 bases at J, with 11 bases between the two ends. The CDR3 consists of 14 residues.

This clone appeared once. The rearrangement uses TRBV11-2 and TRBJ2-3; D perhaps matches TRBD1 (6 bases). This CDR3 is 15 amino acids long. Germline-derived CDR1 and CDR2 are SGHAT and FQNNGV. The V and J ends lost 1 base and 3 bases respectively, with 11 bases between them. The CDR3, as DNA: TGTGCCAGCAGCTTAGGTGGCAGGGGAACAGATACGCAGTATTTT. Encoded protein: CASSLGGRGTDTQYF.

This clone has a handful of counts. CDR3 in DNA: TGTGCCAGCAGCTGGGGGACCGGTGAGCAGTACTTC. This sequence encodes CASSWGTGEQYF. The chain links TRBV7-3 to TRBJ2-7; D tentatively fits TRBD1 or TRBD2 (5 bases each). The V and J ends lost 4 bases and 7 bases respectively, with 11 bases between them. In germline, CDR1 is SGHTA, CDR2 FQGTGA. The CDR3 sequence is 12 residues long.

The rearrangement uses TRBV7-2 and TRBJ2-1; 9 bases fit TRBD2. The CDR3 covers 16 residues. The V segment lost 4 bases and the J segment 2 bases; nucleotides outside the gene matches: 6. CDR1 is SGHTA and CDR2 is FQGNSA in the germline V gene. The CDR3 DNA reads TGTGCCAGCAGCTCGGTAGCGGGAGCCCCCTACAATGAGCAGTTCTTC. Translated: CASSSVAGAPYNEQFF.

The chain joins TRBV6-5 to TRBJ2-2; no reliable D call. The CDR3 is made up of 15 amino acids. Between the trimmed V and J ends, which lost 5 bases and 4 bases, there was a span of 14 bases. The germline gives CDR1 MNHEY, CDR2 SVGAGI. The CDR3 loop is CASSQYVSSTGELFF. The CDR3 nucleotides are TGTGCCAGCAGTCAATACGTTTCCAGCACCGGGGAGCTGTTTTTT.

This clone showed up just once. The chain links TRBV4-2 to TRBJ2-3; 10 bases are shared with TRBD2. This CDR3 region has 16 residues. The V gene's germline CDR1 is LGHNA and CDR2 YNFKEQ. The trim removed 0 bases at V and 6 bases at J, leaving 6 bases unmatched. The CDR3 nucleotides are TGTGCCAGCAGCCAAGATCTAGCGGGAGAGGCGGATACGCAGTATTTT. This translates into CASSQDLAGEADTQYF.

The V call is TRBV5-4, the J call TRBJ1-2; D possibly corresponds to TRBD1 (6 bases). CDR3 size: 16 residues. Germline V gene lookup returns CDR1 SGHNT and CDR2 YYREEE (reference sequence). V was shortened by 4 bases and J by 0 bases, with 16 bases between the two germline ends. The DNA of the CDR3 is TGTGCCAGCAGCCCCCCCGGGACAAAAGCTAACTATGGCTACACCTTC. Protein sequence: CASSPPGTKANYGYTF.

The rearrangement joins TRBV27 to TRBJ2-7, with D perhaps matching TRBD2 (5 bases). This CDR3 spans 15 amino acids. Deletions cut 6 bases from V and 0 bases from J, with 15 bases between. Germline V lookup: CDR1 MNHEY, CDR2 SMNVEV (reference sequence). The CDR3 DNA follows: TGTGCCAGCAGCCGCCGCGGACTGCCCTCCTACGAGCAGTACTTC. It translates to CASSRRGLPSYEQYF.

About this clone: Distinct nucleotide sequences in the sample also encode this CDR3. The V gene is TRBV9, the J gene TRBJ2-3; no firm D call. This CDR3 region has 12 residues. CDR1 is SGDLS, CDR2 YYNGEE, per germline. V gave up 3 bases and J gave up 4 bases, with 6 bases separating them. In DNA form, the CDR3 reads TGTGCCAGCAGCGCCCTGGCAGATACGCAGTATTTT. It codes for CASSALADTQYF.

This chain joins TRBV19 and TRBJ1-2; D is possibly TRBD1 (5 bases). The V end was cut by 7 bases, the J end by 2 bases, with 20 bases between. Germline loops: CDR1 LNHDA, CDR2 SQIVND (reference sequence). CDR3 size: 16 residues. CDR3 DNA: TGTGCCAGTAAGGGAGTCGGGGCAGCAAAAAACTATGGCTACACCTTC. Protein: CASKGVGAAKNYGYTF. Complete variable domain (other parts from reference TRBV19 and TRBJ1-2): DGGITQSPKYLFRKEGQNVTLSCEQNLNHDAMYWYRQDPGQGLRLIYYSQIVNDFQKGDIAEGYSVSREKKESFPLTVTSAQKNPTAFYLCASKGVGAAKNYGYTFGSGTRLTVV.

The chain recombines TRBV5-3 with TRBJ2-1, with TRBD2 as a possible D gene (6 bases). TRBV5-3 is an ORF, and what it does is uncertain. Trimming shortened V by 4 bases and J by 7 bases, and 18 bases separated the two germline ends. The CDR3 length is 15 residues. CDR3 region: CARSPRASGGNEQFF. For the CDR3, the DNA is TGTGCCAGAAGCCCTAGAGCCAGTGGGGGGAATGAGCAGTTCTTC.

The chain combines TRBV5-4 with TRBJ2-7; 8 positions match TRBD1. J lost 2 bases, V lost 4 bases, and 8 bases had no gene match. Looked up from germline, CDR1 is SGHNT and CDR2 is YYREEE (reference sequence). This CDR3 is 15 amino acids long. The CDR3 region is CASSPDRVLTYEQYF. In DNA form, the CDR3 reads TGTGCCAGCAGCCCGGACAGGGTTTTGACCTACGAGCAGTACTTC.

By sample fraction, this clone is medium-sized. The chain joins TRBV6-6 to TRBJ1-1; weak D call: TRBD1 (5 bases). Deletions cut 4 bases from V and 11 bases from J, with 14 bases between. CDR3 size: 12 residues. Germline V gene data show CDR1 as MNHNY and CDR2 as SVGAGI (reference sequence). The CDR3 loop is CASSSRRDEAFF. CDR3 in DNA: TGTGCCAGCAGTTCTCGCAGGGATGAGGCTTTCTTT.

The V call is TRBV11-2, the J call TRBJ2-1; TRBD2 matches at 10 bases. V trimming: 4 bases; J trimming: 7 bases; junction bases outside the gene matches: 7. Germline-derived CDR1 and CDR2 are SGHAT and FQNNGV. The CDR3 is 15 amino acids. CDR3 residues: CASSSSGRAANEQFF. As DNA, the CDR3 is TGTGCCAGCAGCTCCAGCGGGAGGGCCGCAAATGAGCAGTTCTTC.